Listed below are T cell receptor beta chains from one sample, sequenced in a study of T cells in localized non-small cell lung cancer. Here immunoSEQ multiplex PCR was the method, and the copy in TCRdb shows in-frame clones only, minus some. The table includes over 2,000 clones, under 25% detected once. The sequencing here drew on lung tumor tissue, taken before any cancer treatment. The receptors here all came from a woman aged 35 to 70 with stage I lung adenocarcinoma. Both conserved end residues are part of each CDR3. Each record gives: J gene, V gene, clone size, D gene, CDR3 protein, CDR3 DNA. A D gene is named only where the DNA matches it firmly. Not all rows give a size; the values are once, few, many and, for expanded clones, a class.

j_gene: TRBJ2-4
v_gene: TRBV23-1
abundance: -
d_gene: -
CDR3aa: CASSHDRRGESIQYF
CDR3nt: TGCGCCAGCAGTCACGACAGGCGGGGTGAGAGCATTCAGTACTTC

j_gene: TRBJ2-3
v_gene: TRBV9
abundance: medium-sized
d_gene: TRBD2
CDR3aa: CASSLVSSGGSSDTQYF
CDR3nt: TGTGCCAGCAGCTTAGTTTCCAGCGGGGGGTCCTCAGATACGCAGTATTTT

j_gene: TRBJ1-3
v_gene: TRBV30
abundance: -
d_gene: -
CDR3aa: CAWSVPLTPGNTIYF
CDR3nt: TGTGCCTGGAGTGTACCGTTAACTCCTGGAAACACCATATATTTT

j_gene: TRBJ2-7
v_gene: TRBV19
abundance: -
d_gene: -
CDR3aa: CASSWSGADYEQYF
CDR3nt: TGTGCCAGTAGCTGGTCGGGGGCGGACTACGAGCAGTACTTC

j_gene: TRBJ1-5
v_gene: TRBV6-8
abundance: few
d_gene: -
CDR3aa: CASTSQGIDSQPQHF
CDR3nt: TGTGCCAGCACTTCTCAGGGGATTGATAGTCAGCCCCAGCATTTT

j_gene: TRBJ1-2
v_gene: TRBV6-8
abundance: medium-sized
d_gene: -
CDR3aa: CASSMTAYGYTF
CDR3nt: TGTGCCAGCAGTATGACAGCTTATGGCTACACCTTC

j_gene: TRBJ2-5
v_gene: TRBV6-8
abundance: -
d_gene: -
CDR3aa: CASSYRGQQETQYF
CDR3nt: TGTGCCAGCAGTTACCGAGGACAGCAAGAGACCCAGTACTTC

j_gene: TRBJ2-3
v_gene: TRBV10-2
abundance: once
d_gene: -
CDR3aa: CASSGGSTDTQYF
CDR3nt: TGCGCCAGCAGTGGTGGCAGCACAGATACGCAGTATTTT

j_gene: TRBJ1-1
v_gene: TRBV6-8
abundance: -
d_gene: -
CDR3aa: CASSGAPGNTEAFF
CDR3nt: TGTGCCAGCAGTGGGGCACCGGGGAACACTGAAGCTTTCTTT

j_gene: TRBJ2-3
v_gene: TRBV5-1
abundance: few
d_gene: -
CDR3aa: CASSLGLAVDTQYF
CDR3nt: TGCGCCAGCAGCTTGGGGCTAGCTGTAGATACGCAGTATTTT

j_gene: TRBJ1-1
v_gene: TRBV11-3
abundance: few
d_gene: -
CDR3aa: CASSFSRSRDREAFF
CDR3nt: TGTGCCAGCAGCTTCTCCCGAAGTAGAGACAGAGAAGCTTTCTTT

j_gene: TRBJ1-3
v_gene: TRBV1
abundance: few
d_gene: -
CDR3aa: CASSQVGGNTIYF
CDR3nt: TGCGCCAGCAGCCAAGTGGGCGGAAACACCATATATTTT

j_gene: TRBJ2-1
v_gene: TRBV9
abundance: -
d_gene: -
CDR3aa: CASSVGPSSNEQFF
CDR3nt: TGTGCCAGCAGCGTAGGCCCCAGTAGCAATGAGCAGTTCTTC

j_gene: TRBJ1-1
v_gene: TRBV11-3
abundance: -
d_gene: -
CDR3aa: CASSLLQGGTEAFF
CDR3nt: TGTGCCAGCAGCTTATTGCAGGGAGGAACTGAAGCTTTCTTT

j_gene: TRBJ1-1
v_gene: TRBV6-7
abundance: few
d_gene: -
CDR3aa: CASSERGQAFF
CDR3nt: TGTGCCAGCAGTGAAAGGGGCCAAGCTTTCTTT

j_gene: TRBJ1-2
v_gene: TRBV6-8
abundance: medium-sized
d_gene: TRBD1
CDR3aa: CASGQGGDGYTF
CDR3nt: TGTGCCAGCGGACAGGGGGGGGATGGCTACACCTTC

j_gene: TRBJ1-1
v_gene: TRBV11-3
abundance: medium-sized
d_gene: TRBD1
CDR3aa: CASSSPGTGVNTEAFF
CDR3nt: TGTGCCAGCAGCTCCCCGGGGACAGGGGTAAACACTGAAGCTTTCTTT

j_gene: TRBJ1-1
v_gene: TRBV19
abundance: few
d_gene: TRBD1
CDR3aa: CASSIDWTGGDTEAFF
CDR3nt: TGTGCCAGTAGTATAGACTGGACAGGGGGAGACACTGAAGCTTTCTTT

j_gene: TRBJ1-2
v_gene: TRBV11-3
abundance: -
d_gene: TRBD1
CDR3aa: CASSSKTQGEGGYTF
CDR3nt: TGTGCCAGCAGCTCAAAAACACAGGGGGAAGGTGGCTACACCTTC

j_gene: TRBJ1-2
v_gene: TRBV5-1
abundance: few
d_gene: TRBD1
CDR3aa: CASSLGQGNSGYTF
CDR3nt: TGCGCCAGCAGCTTGGGACAGGGGAACTCTGGCTACACCTTC

j_gene: TRBJ1-1
v_gene: TRBV11-3
abundance: -
d_gene: -
CDR3aa: CASSLEQTNTEAFF
CDR3nt: TGTGCCAGCAGCTTAGAACAGACTAACACTGAAGCTTTCTTT

j_gene: TRBJ1-2
v_gene: TRBV19
abundance: -
d_gene: -
CDR3aa: CASSIDGQNNYGYTF
CDR3nt: TGTGCCAGTAGTATAGATGGGCAGAACAACTATGGCTACACCTTC

j_gene: TRBJ2-5
v_gene: TRBV19
abundance: -
d_gene: -
CDR3aa: CASSIMGGTQETQYF
CDR3nt: TGTGCCAGTAGTATTATGGGGGGGACACAAGAGACCCAGTACTTC

j_gene: TRBJ2-5
v_gene: TRBV18
abundance: -
d_gene: TRBD2
CDR3aa: CASSPSGVQETQYF
CDR3nt: TGTGCCAGCTCCCCAAGCGGGGTACAAGAGACCCAGTACTTC

j_gene: TRBJ1-4
v_gene: TRBV11-3
abundance: -
d_gene: -
CDR3aa: CASSLSYGGNEKLFF
CDR3nt: TGTGCCAGCAGCTTAAGTTACGGGGGTAATGAAAAACTGTTTTTT

j_gene: TRBJ1-3
v_gene: TRBV19
abundance: -
d_gene: -
CDR3aa: CASTVQITGNTIYF
CDR3nt: TGTGCCAGTACGGTCCAGATAACTGGAAACACCATATATTTT

j_gene: TRBJ1-4
v_gene: TRBV11-3
abundance: medium-sized
d_gene: -
CDR3aa: CASSRVDGSFEKLFF
CDR3nt: TGTGCCAGCAGCCGAGTGGACGGTTCGTTCGAAAAACTGTTTTTT

j_gene: TRBJ2-7
v_gene: TRBV7-6
abundance: -
d_gene: TRBD1
CDR3aa: CASSLEGAMGEQYF
CDR3nt: TGTGCCAGCAGCTTAGAGGGGGCGATGGGAGAGCAGTACTTC

j_gene: TRBJ2-5
v_gene: TRBV11-3
abundance: medium-sized
d_gene: -
CDR3aa: CASSPTRGRAEQYF
CDR3nt: TGTGCCAGCAGCCCGACCCGGGGCAGGGCGGAACAGTACTTC

j_gene: TRBJ1-2
v_gene: TRBV28
abundance: -
d_gene: TRBD1
CDR3aa: CASSSFRGLMGGYTF
CDR3nt: TGTGCCAGCAGTTCTTTCAGGGGGCTAATGGGAGGCTACACCTTC

j_gene: TRBJ1-2
v_gene: TRBV14
abundance: large
d_gene: TRBD1
CDR3aa: CASRDYRGHGYTF
CDR3nt: TGTGCCAGCAGGGACTACAGGGGTCATGGCTACACCTTC

j_gene: TRBJ1-1
v_gene: TRBV9
abundance: few
d_gene: -
CDR3aa: CASSYAYTEAFF
CDR3nt: TGTGCCAGCAGCTATGCCTACACTGAAGCTTTCTTT

j_gene: TRBJ2-1
v_gene: TRBV11-3
abundance: few
d_gene: TRBD2
CDR3aa: CASSWTSGGITYNEQFF
CDR3nt: TGTGCCAGCAGCTGGACTAGCGGGGGGATCACCTACAATGAGCAGTTCTTC

j_gene: TRBJ1-2
v_gene: TRBV6-8
abundance: -
d_gene: -
CDR3aa: CASTGLGGSYGYTF
CDR3nt: TGTGCCAGCACGGGCCTGGGAGGGAGTTATGGCTACACCTTC

j_gene: TRBJ2-7
v_gene: TRBV2
abundance: -
d_gene: TRBD1
CDR3aa: CASKPGQGPSSYEQYF
CDR3nt: TGTGCCAGTAAACCGGGACAGGGGCCGAGCTCCTACGAGCAGTACTTC

j_gene: TRBJ2-2
v_gene: TRBV5-1
abundance: few
d_gene: TRBD2
CDR3aa: CASSLTSVVTGELFF
CDR3nt: TGCGCCAGCAGCTTGACTAGCGTGGTAACCGGGGAGCTGTTTTTT

j_gene: TRBJ2-1
v_gene: TRBV10-2
abundance: -
d_gene: -
CDR3aa: CASSGPVGEQFF
CDR3nt: TGCGCCAGCAGTGGTCCGGTGGGCGAGCAGTTCTTC

j_gene: TRBJ1-2
v_gene: TRBV5-1
abundance: medium-sized
d_gene: -
CDR3aa: CASSFLTGDYGYTF
CDR3nt: TGCGCCAGCAGCTTCCTGACAGGCGACTATGGCTACACCTTC

j_gene: TRBJ1-1
v_gene: TRBV5-1
abundance: -
d_gene: TRBD1
CDR3aa: CASSVNQGARDKAFF
CDR3nt: TGCGCCAGCAGCGTAAATCAGGGGGCGAGGGACAAGGCTTTCTTT

j_gene: TRBJ1-4
v_gene: TRBV6-8
abundance: -
d_gene: -
CDR3aa: CASSYVGEKLFF
CDR3nt: TGTGCCAGCAGTTACGTCGGGGAAAAACTGTTTTTT

j_gene: TRBJ1-1
v_gene: TRBV30
abundance: -
d_gene: -
CDR3aa: CAWSTFRMNTEAFF
CDR3nt: TGTGCCTGGAGTACCTTTCGGATGAACACTGAAGCTTTCTTT

j_gene: TRBJ2-5
v_gene: TRBV11-3
abundance: -
d_gene: -
CDR3aa: CASSLWADQETQYF
CDR3nt: TGTGCCAGCAGCTTGTGGGCAGACCAAGAGACCCAGTACTTC

j_gene: TRBJ2-2
v_gene: TRBV11-3
abundance: few
d_gene: TRBD2
CDR3aa: CASSLGLAGNTGELFF
CDR3nt: TGTGCCAGCAGCTTGGGACTAGCGGGGAACACCGGGGAGCTGTTTTTT

j_gene: TRBJ2-2
v_gene: TRBV11-3
abundance: large
d_gene: -
CDR3aa: CASSQLGGAANTGELFF
CDR3nt: TGTGCCAGCAGCCAACTCGGTGGGGCGGCGAACACCGGGGAGCTGTTTTTT

j_gene: TRBJ1-2
v_gene: TRBV11-3
abundance: few
d_gene: -
CDR3aa: CASSLATPLNYGYTF
CDR3nt: TGTGCCAGCAGCTTGGCGACACCCCTTAACTATGGCTACACCTTC

j_gene: TRBJ2-7
v_gene: TRBV11-3
abundance: medium-sized
d_gene: -
CDR3aa: CASSLTGLSGDEQYF
CDR3nt: TGTGCCAGCAGCCTTACAGGACTCTCAGGCGACGAGCAGTACTTC

j_gene: TRBJ1-1
v_gene: TRBV29-1
abundance: -
d_gene: -
CDR3aa: CSVGAGLTEAFF
CDR3nt: TGCAGCGTTGGGGCTGGGTTGACTGAAGCTTTCTTT

j_gene: TRBJ1-1
v_gene: TRBV9
abundance: -
d_gene: -
CDR3aa: CASSRRDLRTEAFF
CDR3nt: TGTGCCAGCAGCCGCAGGGATTTGAGGACTGAAGCTTTCTTT

j_gene: TRBJ2-7
v_gene: TRBV28
abundance: few
d_gene: TRBD2
CDR3aa: CASSPPPGGGAYEQYF
CDR3nt: TGTGCCAGCAGCCCACCCCCGGGAGGGGGTGCCTACGAGCAGTACTTC

j_gene: TRBJ1-3
v_gene: TRBV11-3
abundance: few
d_gene: -
CDR3aa: CASSPLGGALNTIYF
CDR3nt: TGTGCCAGCAGCCCTTTGGGGGGGGCTTTAAACACCATATATTTT

j_gene: TRBJ1-2
v_gene: TRBV9
abundance: medium-sized
d_gene: -
CDR3aa: CASSYQTGTVYGYTF
CDR3nt: TGTGCCAGCAGTTACCAGACCGGGACTGTCTATGGCTACACCTTC

j_gene: TRBJ2-5
v_gene: TRBV11-3
abundance: medium-sized
d_gene: TRBD2
CDR3aa: CASSLPSGTSGSWYQETQYF
CDR3nt: TGTGCCAGCAGCTTACCCTCCGGGACTAGCGGCAGTTGGTACCAAGAGACCCAGTACTTC

j_gene: TRBJ1-1
v_gene: TRBV18
abundance: few
d_gene: -
CDR3aa: CASSSLTENTEAFF
CDR3nt: TGTGCCAGCTCTTCTCTGACCGAGAACACTGAAGCTTTCTTT

j_gene: TRBJ2-3
v_gene: TRBV5-1
abundance: few
d_gene: -
CDR3aa: CASRPGQYTDTQYF
CDR3nt: TGCGCCAGCAGACCTGGACAGTACACAGATACGCAGTATTTT

j_gene: TRBJ2-3
v_gene: TRBV11-3
abundance: few
d_gene: -
CDR3aa: CASSLGMPQRTDTQYF
CDR3nt: TGTGCCAGCAGCTTAGGAATGCCGCAGAGGACAGATACGCAGTATTTT

j_gene: TRBJ1-5
v_gene: TRBV19
abundance: -
d_gene: TRBD1
CDR3aa: CASNEGAGNQPQHF
CDR3nt: TGTGCCAGTAACGAGGGGGCTGGCAATCAGCCCCAGCATTTT

j_gene: TRBJ2-1
v_gene: TRBV4-1
abundance: -
d_gene: -
CDR3aa: CASSQEIVGTEQFF
CDR3nt: TGCGCCAGCAGCCAAGAAATTGTGGGGACTGAGCAGTTCTTC

j_gene: TRBJ2-1
v_gene: TRBV5-1
abundance: medium-sized
d_gene: -
CDR3aa: CASSLAGRGSSYNEQFF
CDR3nt: TGCGCCAGCAGCTTGGCTGGGAGGGGGAGCTCCTACAATGAGCAGTTCTTC

j_gene: TRBJ2-1
v_gene: TRBV28
abundance: -
d_gene: TRBD2
CDR3aa: CASSLPFGGGNNEQFF
CDR3nt: TGTGCCAGCAGTTTACCGTTCGGCGGGGGTAACAATGAGCAGTTCTTC